This TCR beta chain was recovered during a study of T cells after yellow fever vaccination. Ten or more counts support this clonotype. TCRdb itself ran the 5' RACE reads through MiXCR, one entry per CDR3 protein. The data contain about 340,000 distinct CDR3 sequences, under 15% of them singletons. CDR3 size: 15 residues. Trimming took 3 bases from V and 8 from J, leaving 16 bases between them. Germline assignment: CDR1 LGHDT and CDR2 YNNKEL (reference sequence). This TCR was recovered from a man aged 18 to 30 who received the YFV17D yellow fever vaccine. The material was CD4+ T cells sorted from PBMCs, obtained 15 days after the yellow fever booster vaccination. This chain connects TRBV3-1 to TRBJ2-2, with D unresolved. The CDR3 DNA reads as TGTGCCAGCAGCCAGTCCCGACTTGGTCGTGGGGAGCTGTTTTTT. Translating gives CASSQSRLGRGELFF.